These 2 T cell receptor beta chains were sequenced from one sample in a study of cytomegalovirus exposure and HLA in healthy donors. The PCR made use of 60 Vbeta and 13 Jbeta primers. Data came from immunoSEQ multiplex PCR; TCRdb stores just in-frame clones and leaves some out. The sample carries around 80,000 clones, around 81% recorded once. Input material: PBMCs. These receptors came from a man in his forties or fifties in good health and CMV-seronegative.

Of note for this clone: A read error may account for a junction end that differs from germline. The chain combines TRBV19 with TRBJ1-2, with 9 bases lining up with TRBD1. The CDR3 covers 12 residues. Germline V gene sequence: CDR1 LNHDA, CDR2 SQIVND (reference sequence). The CDR3 loop is CASSIRDRVLLF. CDR3 in DNA: TGTGCCAGTAGTATAAGGGACAGGGTCCTTCTCTTC.

The V gene is TRBV2, the J gene TRBJ2-3; D call uncertain. CDR1 is SNHLY and CDR2 is FYNNEI in the germline V gene. Trimming shortened V by 7 bases and J by 2 bases, and 19 bases separated the two germline ends. This CDR3 is 16 amino acids long. The CDR3 region is CASMGYNIGPTDTQYF. DNA of the CDR3: TGTGCCAGCATGGGCTACAACATAGGTCCCACAGATACGCAGTATTTT.